This T cell receptor beta chain was recorded in a study of persistence of HIV-infected CD4 T cells. Study context: Multiple blood draws of up to about 180 mL, except two donors with single leukapheresis. Study-level findings and limits: Bulk TCR data could not be restricted to HIV-1-infected CMV-responding cells. TCR oligoclonality correlated with proviral oligoclonality in the same sorted populations.

Cells were stimulated with CMV-infected fibroblast lysates at 8.5 to 10 ug/mL. CD40L-negative CD69-negative CD45RO-high memory CD4+ T cells were sorted as populations depleted of antigen-responding cells. Note on this clone: Its antigen is not identified.

The CDR3 loop spans 14 amino acids. V lost 0 bases and J lost 7, with 12 bases in between. Germline CDR1 and CDR2: GTSNPN and SVGIG (reference sequence). The immunoSEQ assay was version 4, run in survey mode. Assay used: immunoSEQ multiplex PCR; TCRdb lists only in-frame clones, some missing. The sample holds under 60,000 clones; over 70% are singletons and the top ten take around 3%. The receptor comes from an adult man with HIV who was CMV-seropositive. This specimen consisted of CD4+ T cells sorted from PBMCs after roughly 17-hour stimulation, obtained from a patient who received antiretroviral therapy. The chain links TRBV30 to TRBJ1-4; D perhaps matches TRBD1 (5 bases). Here the CDR3 reads CAWSVRQGGEKLFF. CDR3 in DNA: TGTGCCTGGAGTGTAAGGCAGGGAGGTGAAAAACTGTTTTTT.